This note documents a single T cell receptor (beta chain) sequence. Its specificity is not known. The data were obtained in a study of T-cell memory formation after mild COVID-19. About the study: The two donors had largely donor-specific TCR clusters.

One entry per CDR3 protein results from TCRdb running MiXCR on the 5' RACE reads. The sample has under 250,000 distinct CDR3 sequences; just over 9.5% are singletons. Germline V gives CDR1 LGHDT, CDR2 YNNKEL (reference sequence). The CDR3 covers 12 residues. V was pared by 0 bases and J by 6 bases, with 5 bases between. Study-wide results and limits: Contracting CD4+ clones lay largely in CM and EM, with CD8+ ones residing in EMRA. Some clones that responded were present in memory (sampled pre-infection), which suggests cross-reactive memory joined.

Sequencing input: PBMCs or a T cell subset sorted from them (not recorded which). This sequence originates from a man between 18 and 35 years old who had mild COVID-19 (a few samples of this study predate the infection). Cell type and time point are not known. The rearrangement links TRBV3-1 to TRBJ1-1; no firm D call. The CDR3 here is CASSQEDSEAFF. The CDR3 nucleotides read TGTGCCAGCAGCCAAGAGGACTCTGAAGCTTTCTTT.